This section outlines one TCR beta chain sequence together with its context. This clone was seen more than once but under ten times. Its antigen is not yet known. Base qualities are missing; no much larger clone stands one base away. TCRbeta CDR3 regions were amplified from genomic DNA by means of the immunoSEQ Assay, a bias-controlled multiplex PCR. The source study handled its data this way. The number of nucleated cells in each sample was estimated by amplification of reference gene primers within the assay. To quantify the absolute abundance of each unique TCRbeta CDR3 rearrangement, sequence reads were collapsed and filtered. For each sample, productive Simpson clonality was calculated as the square root of Simpson's diversity index across productive rearrangements. TCRdb stores this immuneACCESS table with in-frame sequences only. Part of the clones is absent; in the studies checked, under half of the shortfall reflects unresolved V genes, and no reason is known for the rest. V and J calls and clone size come straight from that table; D and trimming were deduced from the DNA. Across this sample there are 120,000 to 150,000 clones, with roughly 84% seen only once. Approximately 2.5% of the sample goes to the ten largest clones.

Collaborating institutions collected whole blood in K2EDTA tubes following their own protocols. For TCRbeta analysis, collaborator samples were shipped as frozen whole blood, as isolated PBMCs, or as DNA extracted from either sample type. These data belong to a study of blood T cell repertoires in COVID-19 (dated by TCRdb to the early 2020s). Regarding the study in general: Samples from collaborators originated in the United States, Italy and Spain and spanned both the acute and convalescent phases of COVID-19. The prospective study material was composed of cDNA or gDNA derived from T cells, B-cell-depleted T cells, or PBMCs. Subjects who had been exposed to COVID-19, were actively infected with it, or had recovered from it provided the deeply sampled blood TCRbeta repertoires that made up the dataset. The repertoires were made available in a free public database intended to serve as a resource for research on the immune response to SARS-CoV-2. Samples were obtained from the ongoing ImmuneRACE study (first 160 participants) and from about 1,300 subjects provided by 6 global collaborators. The sample metadata nearly always contained a de-identified subject ID, COVID-19 status, age in years and sex. HLA class I and class II types, where available, came from metadata supplied by the sample provider rather than from assay-based typing.

Summary of the overall study and its limitations: How much clinical and demographic metadata was included differed by source and by participant, and the metadata was provided uncurated.

Trimming at the junction amounts to 1 base on V and 6 bases on J, and the germline ends lie 13 bases apart. The germline V gene provides CDR1 SGHRS and CDR2 YFSETQ. Its CDR3 holds 15 amino acids, cysteine through phenylalanine. Only the CDR3 DNA is retained, 45 bases long and in frame from the first base. Sequenced input: peripheral blood. The sequence links TRBV5-1 to TRBJ2-2; TRBD1 is perhaps the D gene, given 5 matching bases. This clonotype was sampled from a human donor with acute or convalescent COVID-19. The donor label of this sample is uncertain. CDR3 protein: CASSLLSGWSGELFF. Read as DNA, the sequence is TGCGCCAGCAGCTTGTTATCAGGGTGGTCCGGGGAGCTGTTTTTT.